This is a list of T cell receptor beta chains from one sample in a study of pediatric ulcerative colitis. Here immunoSEQ multiplex PCR was the method, and the copy in TCRdb shows in-frame clones only, minus some. In the table there are approximately 40,000 clones, over 70% of which are singletons. Sequences were obtained from gut tissue. The receptors were gathered from a boy between 10 and 17 years old with severe ulcerative colitis. Each CDR3 is given without its conserved first and last residue.

v_gene	j_gene	CDR3aa
TRBV5-1	TRBJ2-1	ASSSGTSANEQF
TRBV5-1	TRBJ2-1	ASSRGTSGNEQF
TRBV18	TRBJ1-1	ASSPSATANTEAF
TRBV6-6	TRBJ2-2	ASSYGLAGELF
TRBV4-1	TRBJ1-4	ASSQVQNRITLLTNEKLF
TRBV7-8	TRBJ2-3	ASSPRARAASTDTQY
TRBV5-1	TRBJ1-4	ASSSTGGAGEKLF
TRBV28	TRBJ2-1	ASSQSYNEQF
TRBV14	TRBJ2-2	ASSQMSTGELF
TRBV9	TRBJ1-3	ASSLGQDTIY
TRBV2	TRBJ1-6	ASSDDDRADSPLH
TRBV6-1	TRBJ2-1	ASRLRDYLYNEQF
TRBV7-6	TRBJ2-7	ASSTGGAHEQY
TRBV5-1	TRBJ1-1	ASSLDKTEAF
TRBV4-1	TRBJ2-6	ASSQGNQGPGSGANVLT
TRBV4-2	TRBJ1-2	ASSPLEGVGSYGYT
TRBV10-3	TRBJ2-5	AISESGGPQETQY
TRBV7-9	TRBJ2-7	ASSLGGFPEQY
TRBV20-1	TRBJ1-6	SAKENSPLH
TRBV18	TRBJ2-7	ASSPRRVVSYEQY
TRBV5-1	TRBJ2-2	ASSLRTGATGELF
TRBV5-1	TRBJ2-1	ASSFSGGTYNEQF
TRBV18	TRBJ2-6	ASSARGTGDSGANVLT